This entry lists 18 T cell receptor beta chains sequenced from one sample in a study of T-cell reconstitution after alpha-beta-depleted transplantation in children. The TCRbeta library incorporated unique molecular identifiers. TCRdb ran MiXCR on the PCR reads and lists one entry per CDR3 protein. The data hold fewer than 550,000 distinct CDR3 sequences, with roughly 10% observed a single time. The sequencing used PBMCs, mostly from graft donor cells, collected 180 days after TCRalphabeta/CD19-depleted stem cell transplant. The origin of the receptors is a female patient under 10 years old who had a stem cell transplant for aplastic anemia, so the T cells may come from the graft donor.

This chain uses TRBV18 with TRBJ2-7; 14 positions agree with TRBD2. The trim removed 1 base at V and 7 bases at J, leaving 3 bases unmatched. The CDR3 is made up of 15 amino acids. Germline loops: CDR1 KGHSH, CDR2 LQKENI. The CDR3 region has the DNA TGTGCCAGCTCACCACAAGGGACTAGCGGGAGTGAGCAGTACGTC. Protein: CASSPQGTSGSEQYV.

The chain carries TRBV4-3 and TRBJ1-1; 8 nucleotides match TRBD1. Trimming removed 0 bases from V and 3 bases from J; junction bases left unmatched: 3. CDR1 and CDR2 (germline): LGHNA, YSLEER. This CDR3 has 15 residues. The CDR3 nucleotides read TGCGCCAGCAGCCAAGACCCGGACAGGGACACTGAAGCTTTCTTT. Protein product: CASSQDPDRDTEAFF.

A few counts support this clonotype. The chain is built from TRBV20-1 and TRBJ2-1, with 10 bases identical to TRBD1. Unmatched junction bases numbered 7, after V lost 4 bases and J lost 7 bases. The CDR3 is 14 amino acids. From germline, CDR1 is DFQATT and CDR2 SNEGSKA (reference sequence). The DNA of the CDR3 is TGCAGTGCTACCGGGACAGGGGTTACGAATGAGCAGTTCTTC. Its protein is CSATGTGVTNEQFF.

This clonotype was seen many times. The V gene is TRBV4-1, the J gene TRBJ1-1; D perhaps matches TRBD1 (5 bases). The CDR3 covers 15 residues. V gave up 1 base and J gave up 1 base, with 10 bases separating them. Germline V CDR1 and CDR2: MGHRA, YSYEKL. The CDR3 coding sequence is TGCGCCAGCAGCCAAGGCCCTGGGGGGAACACTGAAGCTTTCTTT. Residues: CASSQGPGGNTEAFF.

This clonotype turned up a few times. The genes are TRBV4-2 and TRBJ2-1; TRBD2 agrees at 10 bases. The V and J ends lost 3 bases and 4 bases, in that order; junction bases with no gene match: 3. The germline gives CDR1 LGHNA, CDR2 YNFKEQ. CDR3 length: 15 amino acids. CDR3 amino acids: CASSQWTSGYNEQFF. CDR3 DNA sequence: TGTGCCAGCAGCCAGTGGACTAGCGGTTACAATGAGCAGTTCTTC.

To note about this clonotype: Germline and junction disagree at one end, which may indicate a read error. The CDR3 coding sequence is TGTGCCAGCAGTTTATTGTTAGCGGACTCCTACAATGAGCCGTTCTTC. It translates to CASSLLLADSYNEPFF. The V and J genes are TRBV28 and TRBJ2-1, with a tentative D call TRBD2 (6 bases). CDR1 MDHEN and CDR2 SYDVKM come from the germline V gene. The CDR3 extends over 16 amino acids. The full variable domain, rest sourced from reference TRBV28 and TRBJ2-1, is DVKVTQSSRYLVKRTGEKVFLECVQDMDHENMFWYRQDPGLGLRLIYFSYDVKMKEKGDIPEGYSVSREKKERFSLILESASTNQTSMYLCASSLLLADSYNEPFFGPGTRLTVL.

This chain links TRBV5-1 with TRBJ2-7, with D tentatively TRBD1 or TRBD2 (5 bases each). The CDR3 totals 13 residues. Germline V gene sequence: CDR1 SGHRS, CDR2 YFSETQ. V dropped 3 bases and J dropped 2 bases, with 9 bases sitting between them. The CDR3 nucleotides read TGCGCCAGCAGCTGGGACGTAGCCTACGAGCAGTACGTC. This translates into CASSWDVAYEQYV.

This clonotype has a count of ten or more. V gene TRBV20-1 combines with J gene TRBJ1-1, with 10 bases identical to TRBD1. The V gene's germline CDR1 is DFQATT and CDR2 SNEGSKA (reference sequence). CDR3 length: 14 amino acids. The V segment lost 4 bases and the J segment 4 bases; nucleotides outside the gene matches: 6. The CDR3 sequence: CSATGQGLVTEAFF. The CDR3 DNA is TGCAGTGCTACGGGACAGGGGCTGGTCACTGAAGCTTTCTTT.

Only a few counts were recorded for this clonotype. V is TRBV18 and J is TRBJ2-7, with D unclear. Trimming stripped 6 bases from V and 4 bases from J, with 22 bases between. CDR1 is KGHSH, CDR2 LQKENI, per germline. This CDR3 is built from 16 residues. The chain's CDR3 is CASSSRVGRPVYEQYV. Written as DNA, the CDR3 is TGTGCCAGCTCTTCCCGGGTCGGTCGCCCAGTTTACGAGCAGTACGTC.

The chain employs TRBV12-3 or TRBV12-4 and TRBJ2-5; possible D gene TRBD2, 6 bases. Trimming took off 3 bases at V and 3 bases at J, with 8 bases between the two ends. CDR3 length: 13 amino acids. CDR3 sequence: CASSFIAEETQYF. The CDR3 DNA follows: TGTGCCAGCAGTTTCATAGCGGAAGAGACCCAGTACTTC.

This clonotype was seen a handful of times. J is TRBJ2-1 and V is TRBV7-8; 7 nucleotides line up with TRBD2. Germline V lookup: CDR1 SGHVS, CDR2 FQNEAQ. The V segment lost 4 bases and the J segment 9 bases; nucleotides outside the gene matches: 3. The CDR3 extends over 12 amino acids. The chain's CDR3 is CASSSERGEQFF. The DNA for the CDR3 is TGTGCCAGCAGCTCCGAGCGGGGTGAGCAGTTCTTC.

The rearrangement joins TRBV28 to TRBJ2-5; TRBD1 agrees at 8 bases. V lost 9 bases to trimming and J lost 5 bases; unmatched junction nucleotides: 5. The germline V gene encodes CDR1 MDHEN and CDR2 SYDVKM. This CDR3 has 12 amino acids. The CDR3 is CASTTGVETQYF. The DNA of the CDR3 is TGTGCCAGTACGACAGGGGTTGAGACCCAGTACTTC.

The CDR3 region is CASSLTPGGSNQPQHF. In nucleotides, the CDR3 is TGTGCCAGCAGCTTAACACCTGGAGGGAGCAATCAGCCCCAGCATTTT. The genes are TRBV7-9 and TRBJ1-5; D not certain. Germline CDR1 is SEHNR and CDR2 is FQNEAQ (reference sequence). Trimming shortened V by 2 bases and J by 1 base, and 12 bases separated the two germline ends. This CDR3 region has 16 residues.

This clonotype was seen only a few times. This sequence joins TRBV7-3 and TRBJ1-2; possible D gene TRBD1, 5 bases. Trimming stripped 5 bases from V and 4 bases from J, with 11 bases between. Germline loops: CDR1 SGHTA, CDR2 FQGTGA. The CDR3 consists of 13 residues. The CDR3 loop is CASSLDNGYGYTF. CDR3 nucleotides: TGTGCCAGCAGCCTGGACAATGGCTATGGCTACACCTTC. Together with reference TRBV7-3 and TRBJ1-2, the CDR3 gives the full variable domain: GAGVSQTPSNKVTEKGKYVELRCDPISGHTALYWYRQSLGQGPEFLIYFQGTGAADDSGLPNDRFFAVRPEGSVSTLKIQRTERGDSAVYLCASSLDNGYGYTFGSGTRLTVV.

This chain connects TRBV2 to TRBJ2-5, with 9 bases fitting TRBD2. This CDR3 region has 17 residues. The V gene's germline CDR1 is SNHLY and CDR2 FYNNEI. V was clipped by 9 bases and J by 3 bases; unmatched bases: 17. The CDR3 here is CASNGLANRQREETQYF. The CDR3 DNA reads TGTGCCAGTAACGGACTAGCGAACCGCCAGCGGGAAGAGACCCAGTACTTC.

This clonotype was detected a few times. The junction does not match germline at one end; this may be a read error. J is TRBJ2-1 and V is TRBV7-9; 9 bases agree with TRBD2. Germline CDR1 is SEHNR and CDR2 is FQNEAQ (reference sequence). The CDR3 consists of 14 residues. In DNA form, the CDR3 reads TGTGCCAGCAGCGTAGCGGGAGCAAGGAATGAGCAGTTCTTC. Translation gives CASSVAGARNEQFF.

This clonotype was counted only a few times. The chain is built from TRBV9 and TRBJ1-5; TRBD1 aligns across 10 bases. The germline CDR1 and CDR2 sequences are SGDLS and YYNGEE. CDR3 length equals 14 residues. Unmatched junction bases numbered 5, after V lost 3 bases and J lost 8 bases. The CDR3 here is CASSAWDRGEPQHF. The CDR3 DNA follows: TGTGCCAGCAGCGCCTGGGACAGGGGTGAGCCCCAGCATTTT.

This clonotype was detected many times. The gene calls are TRBV10-3 and TRBJ2-2; 14 bases match TRBD2. This CDR3 spans 17 amino acids. Losses at the gene ends were 6 bases for V and 5 bases for J; bases not matched to a gene: 8. Germline V gene sequence: CDR1 ENHRY, CDR2 SYGVKD. The CDR3 DNA reads as TGTGCCATCAGGCGCGGACTAGCGGGAGGATGGACCGGGGAGCTGTTTTTT. Its translation: CAIRRGLAGGWTGELFF.